This is a list of T cell receptor beta chains from one sample in a study of T cell changes during pregnancy in multiple sclerosis. The method was immunoSEQ multiplex PCR; TCRdb's version includes in-frame clones alone and lacks a portion of them. The table records 25,000 to 35,000 clones, around 90% of them present only once. The specimen comprised CD8+ T cells from peripheral blood mononuclear cells, sampled before pregnancy. These receptors originate from a female donor with multiple sclerosis, enrolled in a pregnancy study. CDR3s include the opening cysteine and the closing phenylalanine or tryptophan.

CDR3 protein,V gene,J gene
CASSLDRAPDQPQHF,TRBV7-6,TRBJ1-5
CASSPSLGGGYNEQFF,TRBV4-1,TRBJ2-1
CASSLARGAGSSYEQYF,TRBV7-8,TRBJ2-7
CASSAPDFSRETQYF,TRBV25-1,TRBJ2-5
CASSLEGIPYEQYF,TRBV13,TRBJ2-7
CASSHSSFPYEQYF,TRBV7-9,TRBJ2-7
CASSLSGPETQYF,TRBV5-1,TRBJ2-5
CASSLRMKEREPPGELFF,TRBV11-2,TRBJ2-2
CASSPGLAGGRSYNEQFF,TRBV18,TRBJ2-1
CASGLGGAPYEQYF,TRBV9,-
CASSQDYTRHYEQYF,TRBV4-1,TRBJ2-7
CASSRQGAETNEQFF,TRBV19,TRBJ2-1
CASSFSRAGREEETQYF,TRBV5-1,TRBJ2-5
CASSPLSEAVRETQYF,TRBV28,TRBJ2-5
CASSLAANTEAFF,TRBV27,TRBJ1-1
CASSEYMFGSYNSPLHF,TRBV25-1,TRBJ1-6
CASRLIAGGTGDTQYF,TRBV4-1,TRBJ2-3
CASSSGMGGHTDTQYF,TRBV18,TRBJ2-3
CASRLGDRANSYEQYF,TRBV12-2,TRBJ2-7
CASSLDGTATYEQYF,TRBV13,TRBJ2-7
CASSRPPGGAGELFF,TRBV27,TRBJ2-2
CASSVEGVGANVLTF,TRBV9,TRBJ2-6
CAISESAFADISNTGELFF,TRBV10-3,TRBJ2-2
CASSFRGPDTQYF,TRBV5-4,TRBJ2-3
CASSTEGDQPQHF,TRBV5-1,TRBJ1-5
CASSLSGDPTYEQYF,TRBV27,TRBJ2-7
CASSRGQGNYEQYF,TRBV7-3,TRBJ2-7
CASSLGTLTEAFF,TRBV27,TRBJ1-1
CASSAGRGAQREQYF,TRBV9,TRBJ2-7
CASSLVYGELFF,TRBV7-8,TRBJ2-2
CASSRAPGGEKLFF,TRBV19,TRBJ1-4
CASSLVGRNTEAFF,TRBV13,TRBJ1-1
CASSLGRADSYEQYF,TRBV5-5,TRBJ2-7
CASSLAHIGLTYEQYF,TRBV6-6,TRBJ2-7
CASSQGGQGSNQPQHF,TRBV7-9,TRBJ1-5
CASSLYQGPLNTEAFF,TRBV7-9,TRBJ1-1
CASSPAPGPWETQYF,TRBV5-4,TRBJ2-5
CASSLGGQAYEQYF,TRBV7-6,TRBJ2-7
CASTSPPLDRPLDTEAFF,TRBV19,TRBJ1-1
CASSPFGQNTEAFF,TRBV4-1,TRBJ1-1
CASRWTGDSNQPQHF,TRBV2,TRBJ1-5
CASSQVYRGDGYTF,TRBV4-2,TRBJ1-2